Presented here are 2 T cell receptor beta chains from one specimen sequenced in a study of T cells after yellow fever vaccination. Each CDR3 protein is one row after TCRdb ran MiXCR on the 5' RACE reads. Seen here are just over 300,000 distinct CDR3 sequences, roughly 3.5% observed once, and the top ten hold 23%. This material consisted of PBMCs, taken on the day of the yellow fever booster vaccination. These receptors were collected from a man aged 18 to 29 who received the YFV17D yellow fever vaccine.

This clonotype was recorded many times. The J gene is TRBJ1-5, the V gene TRBV20-1; D ambiguous. The V gene lost 0 bases and the J gene lost 0 bases, with 12 bases spanning the gap. Germline V lookup: CDR1 DFQATT, CDR2 SNEGSKA (reference sequence). CDR3 length: 16 amino acids. CDR3 loop: CSARDFNQASNQPQHF. The DNA for the CDR3 is TGCAGTGCTAGAGATTTTAACCAGGCTAGCAATCAGCCCCAGCATTTT.

At least ten counts were recorded for this clonotype. This chain uses TRBV19 with TRBJ1-2; D uncertain. Deletions cut 5 bases from V and 4 bases from J, with 20 bases between. Germline-derived CDR1 and CDR2 are LNHDA and SQIVND (reference sequence). The length of the CDR3 is 16 residues. CDR3 sequence (DNA): TGTGCCAGTAGTCTCCGGTTCTCGGCGGTCTCCTATGGCTACACCTTC. Protein product: CASSLRFSAVSYGYTF.